These T cell receptor beta chains were read from a single sample in a study of cytomegalovirus exposure and HLA in healthy donors. Profiling relied on immunoSEQ multiplex PCR, and the TCRdb table lists in-frame clones only, not all of them. The sample carries under 200,000 clones, less than 90% recorded once. The sample comprised PBMCs. These receptors were obtained from a male donor in good health and CMV-seropositive. CDR3s include the opening cysteine and the closing phenylalanine or tryptophan.

TRBJ2-7 | 13 | TRBV19 | CATRAGGTYEQYF
TRBJ2-1 | 17 | TRBV7-9 | CASSFIGAPPLYNEQFF
TRBJ2-3 | 13 | TRBV5-5 | CASSEAATDTQYF
TRBJ2-4 | 19 | TRBV13 | CASSLAGTSGSEPKNIQYF
TRBJ2-5 | 16 | TRBV7-2 | CASSSLPGQGLETQYF
TRBJ1-1 | 14 | TRBV2 | CASSLLDVNTEAFF
TRBJ1-3 | 14 | TRBV7-9 | CASSLDSTGNTIYF
TRBJ1-2 | 17 | TRBV4-1 | CASRAWTGTVNSPGYTF
TRBJ2-5 | 17 | TRBV11-3 | CASSLGGLAGAMETQYF
TRBJ2-2 | 15 | TRBV19 | CASSPGGGVTGELFF
TRBJ2-1 | 14 | TRBV7-2 | CASSWSGTNNEQFF
TRBJ1-4 | 15 | TRBV7-6 | CASSWGGGSGEKLFF
TRBJ2-3 | 15 | TRBV30 | CAWSETSGLTDTQYF
TRBJ2-5 | 16 | TRBV14 | CASSRSTSPQRETQYF
TRBJ1-1 | 14 | TRBV5-4 | CASSWGTANTEAFF
TRBJ1-2 | 11 | TRBV6-1 | CASLRDYGYTF
TRBJ2-6 | 19 | TRBV9 | CASSGQEVWTGSGANVLTF
TRBJ1-5 | 13 | TRBV12-5 | CASGAGRHQPQHF
TRBJ2-7 | 13 | TRBV6-5 | CASSYTAAYEQYF
TRBJ2-7 | 17 | TRBV27 | CASSLGSGRSGLYEQYF
TRBJ2-3 | 13 | TRBV7-9 | CASSWGEGGTQYF
TRBJ2-1 | 15 | TRBV18 | CASSPVAGVGNEQFF
TRBJ2-6 | 20 | TRBV9 | CASSAESTSGALSGANVLTF
TRBJ1-1 | 15 | TRBV7-2 | CASSPRQGGNPEAFF
TRBJ2-3 | 16 | TRBV19 | CASSPEALLPQDTQYF
TRBJ2-2 | 17 | TRBV11-2 | CASSLVLAGVLTGELFF
TRBJ1-6 | 15 | TRBV9 | CASSPRGGGNSPLHF
TRBJ1-6 | 15 | TRBV12-5 | CASGAGQGAYSPLHF
TRBJ2-5 | 15 | TRBV27 | CASSLGGTLQETQYF
TRBJ2-3 | 12 | TRBV6-5 | CASRESTDTQYF
TRBJ1-5 | 13 | TRBV6-6 | CASNQGRNQPQHF
TRBJ2-4 | 15 | TRBV2 | CASHLQGQGANIQYF
TRBJ2-7 | 15 | TRBV7-2 | CASSLSSGSSYEQYF
TRBJ2-1 | 13 | TRBV27 | CASGRGPREEQFF
TRBJ1-1 | 17 | TRBV5-1 | CASSLALTGTRSAEAFF
TRBJ1-5 | 14 | TRBV27 | CASGLRGQHQPQHF
TRBJ2-7 | 14 | TRBV5-4 | CASSPDAGPYEQYF
TRBJ2-7 | 14 | TRBV5-6 | CASRTKGGIYEQYF